This T cell receptor beta chain was identified during a study of T cell changes during pregnancy in multiple sclerosis. The CDR3 runs 15 residues. CDR1 and CDR2 from the germline V gene are GTSNPN and SVGIG (reference sequence). V was shortened by 2 bases and J by 7 bases, with 15 bases between the two germline ends. The data were produced by immunoSEQ multiplex PCR, yet TCRdb's version contains in-frame clones alone and is incomplete. This sample has around 59,000 clones; 90% to 95% occur once, and the top ten carry about 2.5%. The clonotype originates from a female donor in good health, enrolled as a control in a pregnancy study. J is TRBJ1-6 and V is TRBV30; tentatively, D is TRBD1 (6 bases). Here the sequenced sample was peripheral blood, taken in the third trimester of pregnancy. This CDR3 is CAWSLLDSGNSPLHF. Written as DNA, the CDR3 is TGTGCCTGGAGTCTCCTGGACAGTGGGAATTCACCCCTCCACTTT.